This TCR beta chain was captured in a study of T cell repertoires in cytomegalovirus infection. The study's findings and limits: In two of eight donors, the top clonotype was HLA-C-restricted CMV-specific.

This clonotype was detected only a few times. Antigen specificity is unknown. TCRdb used MiXCR to reprocess the reads, holding one entry per CDR3 protein. The sample yields 640,000 or so distinct CDR3 sequences, roughly a third seen once. Germline trimming cut 7 bases from V and 7 bases from J; bases unmatched to any gene: 10. CDR1 is MGHDK, CDR2 SYGVNS, per germline. This CDR3 region has 13 residues. The chain is built from TRBV25-1 and TRBJ2-7, with 7 bases lining up with TRBD1. The specimen was cultured PBMCs, collected from culture after CMV antigen stimulation. The receptor's source is a human donor in good health (CMV status not recorded). Some clones in this sample may be carry-over from other donors' samples. The CDR3 bases are TGTGCCAGCATCGGCTCCCTGGACAGGGAGCAGTACTTC. Its protein product is CASIGSLDREQYF.